Following are 7 T cell receptor beta chains from one sample sequenced in a study of blood T cell repertoires in COVID-19. The protocol was immunoSEQ multiplex PCR, while the TCRdb copy is restricted to in-frame clones and leaves out a portion. The sample yields about 14,000 clones, more than 80% seen once. Source material: peripheral blood. These receptors originate from a man aged 50-60 years with active COVID-19.

This chain links TRBV5-4 with TRBJ1-1, with 7 bases that match TRBD1. CDR1 is SGHNT, CDR2 YYREEE, per germline (reference sequence). V gave up 3 bases and J gave up 0 bases; unmatched junction bases: 8. This CDR3 contains 16 residues. The CDR3 sequence: CASSSDRWVLNTEAFF. In DNA, the CDR3 is TGTGCCAGCAGCTCGGACAGGTGGGTCCTGAACACTGAAGCTTTCTTT.

The rearrangement joins TRBV18 to TRBJ2-1; TRBD1 might be the D (5 bases). CDR1 is KGHSH and CDR2 is LQKENI in the germline V gene. V was pared by 6 bases and J by 0 bases, with 15 bases between. The CDR3 totals 16 residues. The CDR3 sequence: CASSDTRRLSYNEQFF. In nucleotides, the CDR3 is TGTGCCAGCTCGGACACTCGACGGCTCTCCTACAATGAGCAGTTCTTC. The complete variable domain, with remaining parts taken from reference TRBV18 and TRBJ2-1, reads NAGVMQNPRHLVRRRGQEARLRCSPMKGHSHVYWYRQLPEEGLKFMVYLQKENIIDESGMPKERFSAEFPKEGPSILRIQQVVRGDSAAYFCASSDTRRLSYNEQFFGPGTRLTVL.

This clone was counted between two and nine times. The chain links TRBV28 to TRBJ1-5, with D possibly TRBD1 on 5 matching bases. Trimming removed 3 bases from V and 5 bases from J, with 17 bases in between. Per the germline V gene, CDR1 is MDHEN and CDR2 is SYDVKM. The CDR3 consists of 16 residues. In nucleotides, the CDR3 is TGTGCCAGCAGTTTCGTCGGCAGGGATCCCCATCAGCCCCAGCATTTT. This codes for CASSFVGRDPHQPQHF.

In its sample, this clone was seen once. The gene calls are TRBV7-2 and TRBJ2-5; D is possibly TRBD2 (5 bases). Between the trimmed V and J ends, which lost 6 bases and 2 bases, there was a span of 7 bases. The germline V gene encodes CDR1 SGHTA and CDR2 FQGNSA. The CDR3 has 12 amino acids. CDR3 nucleotides: TGTGCCAGCAGAAGGGAGCAAGAGACCCAGTACTTC. Protein product: CASRREQETQYF.

The chain is built from TRBV4-2 and TRBJ2-2; 9 positions match TRBD1. The CDR3 covers 16 residues. Germline V gene data show CDR1 as LGHNA and CDR2 as YNFKEQ. The V and J ends lost 3 bases and 1 base, in that order; junction bases with no gene match: 3. CDR3 amino acids: CASSQPGQGNTGELFF. DNA of the CDR3: TGTGCCAGCAGCCAGCCGGGACAGGGGAACACCGGGGAGCTGTTTTTT.

The sample holds one count of this clone. V usage is TRBV3-1 (or the pseudogene TRBV3-2) and J usage is TRBJ1-3; D is unresolved. Germline V gene sequence: CDR1 LGHDT, CDR2 YNNKEL (reference sequence). The CDR3 has 13 residues. The V end lost 1 base, the J end lost 10 bases, and 11 bases lay between the germline ends. CDR3 in amino acids: CASSQVTRGTIYF. The CDR3 bases are TGTGCCAGCAGCCAAGTTACCCGGGGTACCATATATTTT.

The chain joins TRBV18 to TRBJ2-1; 7 nucleotides match TRBD2. Germline V gene lookup returns CDR1 KGHSH and CDR2 LQKENI. This CDR3 spans 16 amino acids. V lost 0 bases, J lost 4 bases, and 6 bases stayed unmatched. CDR3 bases: TGTGCCAGCTCACCACCCACTAGCGCAAGATACAATGAGCAGTTCTTC. It encodes CASSPPTSARYNEQFF.